A single sample gave rise to the 26 T cell receptor beta chains below, sequenced in a study of shared clonotypes between healthy human individuals. Only in-frame clones appear in the TCRdb table, and some are missing; sequencing was by immunoSEQ multiplex PCR. The table records hundreds of thousands of clones, 55% to 75% of them present only once. Material: memory CD4+ T cells sorted from blood. Subset in this sample: CD45RA-negative fraction. These receptors originate from a woman in her 30s in good health.

The chain uses TRBV10-2 and TRBJ2-1; TRBD2 matches at 15 bases. J was trimmed by 10 bases and V by 10 bases; bases with no gene match: 8. Looked up from germline, CDR1 is WSHSY and CDR2 is SAAADI. CDR3 length: 14 residues. CDR3 sequence: CATRTSGRGHEQFF. The CDR3 DNA sequence: TGCGCCACTAGGACTAGCGGGAGGGGACACGAGCAGTTCTTC.

The chain employs TRBV10-3 and TRBJ2-3; D is possibly TRBD1 (6 bases). Germline CDR1 reads ENHRY; CDR2 reads SYGVKD. Trimming stripped 3 bases from V and 3 bases from J, with 13 bases between. The CDR3 spans 15 residues. The CDR3 sequence: CAISDEGTTTDTQYF. The CDR3 bases are TGTGCCATCAGTGACGAAGGGACAACGACAGATACGCAGTATTTT.

This chain joins TRBV7-6 and TRBJ2-5, with a tentative D call TRBD2 (5 bases). From germline, CDR1 is SGHVS and CDR2 FNYEAQ. V lost 0 bases, J lost 5 bases, and 7 bases lay in between. CDR3 length: 13 residues. This CDR3 reads CASSLARRETQYF. The CDR3 DNA reads as TGTGCCAGCAGCTTAGCGCGGAGGGAGACCCAGTACTTC. Drawing the rest from reference TRBV7-6 and TRBJ2-5, the complete variable domain is GAGVSQSPRYKVTKRGQDVALRCDPISGHVSLYWYRQALGQGPEFLTYFNYEAQQDKSGLPNDRFSAERPEGSISTLTIQRTEQRDSAMYRCASSLARRETQYFGPGTRLLVL.

The genes are TRBV11-2 and TRBJ2-1; 7 bases match TRBD2. Germline values: CDR1 SGHAT, CDR2 FQNNGV. The ends lost 1 base at V and 5 bases at J; junction bases unmatched: 2. This CDR3 is 14 amino acids long. The CDR3 here is CASSLALADNEQFF. CDR3 bases: TGTGCCAGCAGCTTAGCCCTAGCGGACAATGAGCAGTTCTTC.

This clone has a handful of counts. The chain uses TRBV4-2 and TRBJ1-2, with D perhaps TRBD1 (6 bases). Germline CDR1 and CDR2: LGHNA and YNFKEQ. CDR3 length: 14 residues. V shed 4 bases and J shed 8 bases, with 17 bases lying between them. This CDR3 reads CASSRLGGARGYTF. CDR3 nucleotide sequence: TGTGCCAGCAGCCGATTAGGGGGAGCGAGGGGCTACACCTTC.

V and J are TRBV18 and TRBJ2-1; D is uncertain. The CDR3 sequence is 12 residues long. The germline V and J ends were trimmed by 5 bases and 8 bases, with 10 bases remaining between them. Germline V gene lookup returns CDR1 KGHSH and CDR2 LQKENI. The CDR3: CASSGPSDEQFF. Written as DNA, the CDR3 is TGTGCCAGCTCAGGGCCGAGCGATGAGCAGTTCTTC.

This chain links TRBV4-1 with TRBJ2-3; 7 bases are a match to TRBD2. The trim removed 2 bases at V and 8 bases at J, leaving 10 bases unmatched. The germline CDR1 and CDR2 sequences are MGHRA and YSYEKL. This CDR3 is built from 15 residues. The CDR3 sequence: CASSQHGAGAGTQYF. CDR3 DNA sequence: TGCGCCAGCAGCCAACATGGGGCGGGAGCGGGTACGCAGTATTTT.

V is TRBV4-2 and J is TRBJ1-1; D might be TRBD1 (5 bases). Trimming removed 0 bases from V and 6 bases from J, with 11 bases in between. Germline V CDR1 and CDR2: LGHNA, YNFKEQ. The CDR3 is 14 amino acids. CDR3 coding DNA: TGTGCCAGCAGCCAAGATATGGGGGTGGCTGAAGCTTTCTTT. Translated, it gives CASSQDMGVAEAFF.

The V call is TRBV28, the J call TRBJ2-7; tentative D call: TRBD1 (6 bases). Trimming took off 6 bases at V and 4 bases at J, with 22 bases between the two ends. The CDR3 consists of 16 residues. From germline, CDR1 is MDHEN and CDR2 SYDVKM. In nucleotides, the CDR3 is TGTGCCAGCAGCAAAACAGGGAGCCTCCCTCCATACGAGCAGTACTTC. It is translated as CASSKTGSLPPYEQYF.

The V gene is TRBV11-2, the J gene TRBJ1-2; D is possibly TRBD1 (5 bases). This CDR3 contains 18 residues. V lost 5 bases and J lost 4, with 26 bases in between. CDR1 SGHAT and CDR2 FQNNGV come from the germline V gene. The CDR3 nucleotides are TGTGCCAGCAGCCCGAGGGACCCGGGCCCTACCTCAGGCTATGGCTACACCTTC. It codes for CASSPRDPGPTSGYGYTF.

This chain uses TRBV19 with TRBJ2-1; unclear D gene. Germline CDR1 is LNHDA and CDR2 is SQIVND (reference sequence). V lost 4 bases and J lost 2, with 15 bases in between. The CDR3 loop spans 16 amino acids. CDR3 region: CASSTYIGFPYNEQFF. DNA for the CDR3: TGTGCCAGTAGTACCTACATCGGGTTCCCCTACAATGAGCAGTTCTTC.

This rearrangement joins TRBV7-2 to TRBJ2-3; 7 nucleotides line up with TRBD2. Germline V lookup: CDR1 SGHTA, CDR2 FQGNSA. With V trimmed by 5 bases and J by 2 bases, 7 bases remained unmatched. The CDR3 is made up of 15 amino acids. The CDR3 DNA reads as TGTGCCAGCAGCCCACTAGCGTTGGTCACAGATACGCAGTATTTT. Translated, it gives CASSPLALVTDTQYF. Together with reference TRBV7-2 and TRBJ2-3, the CDR3 gives the full variable domain: GAGVSQSPSNKVTEKGKDVELRCDPISGHTALYWYRQSLGQGLEFLIYFQGNSAPDKSGLPSDRFSAERTGGSVSTLTIQRTQQEDSAVYLCASSPLALVTDTQYFGPGTRLTVL.

This clone was recorded a few times. This CDR3 is also generated by other DNA sequences in the sample. The J gene is TRBJ2-3, the V gene TRBV11-3; 9 nucleotides align to TRBD2. Germline loops: CDR1 SGHNT, CDR2 YENEEA. V shed 8 bases and J 2 bases; nucleotides not matched to a gene: 5. This CDR3 is built from 14 residues. The CDR3 DNA reads TGTGCCAGCTCGAGCGGGAGGAACACAGATACGCAGTATTTT. The encoded protein is CASSSGRNTDTQYF.

With regard to this clone: The sample carries other DNA sequences with the same CDR3. The V call is TRBV29-1, the J call TRBJ2-3; D possibly uses TRBD1 or TRBD2 (5 bases each). Germline CDR1 and CDR2: SQVTM and ANQGSEA. V lost 1 base to trimming and J lost 2 bases, with 7 bases between them. This CDR3 has 13 amino acids. The DNA for the CDR3 is TGCAGCGTTGAAGGAGGGGCCACAGATACGCAGTATTTT. It specifies CSVEGGATDTQYF.

The chain employs TRBV2 and TRBJ1-1; TRBD1 is a possible D gene (5 bases). V lost 5 bases to trimming and J lost 5 bases, with 15 bases between them. Germline V gene data show CDR1 as SNHLY and CDR2 as FYNNEI. This CDR3 has 14 amino acids. CDR3 DNA: TGTGCCAGCAGTCCGCTACGGGGGGATACTGAAGCTTTCTTT. Its translation: CASSPLRGDTEAFF.

The chain has TRBV20-1 and TRBJ1-1; D not certain. Germline V lookup: CDR1 DFQATT, CDR2 SNEGSKA (reference sequence). V dropped 5 bases and J dropped 2 bases, with 3 bases sitting between them. The CDR3 covers 10 residues. The CDR3 nucleotides read TGCAGTGCTTATAACACTGAAGCTTTCTTT. This encodes CSAYNTEAFF.

V and J are TRBV7-3 and TRBJ2-7, with D unclear. Looked up from germline, CDR1 is SGHTA and CDR2 is FQGTGA. CDR3 length equals 13 residues. V lost 5 bases and J 0 bases, leaving 8 bases between the germline ends. This CDR3 reads CASSLKSSYEQYF. CDR3 sequence (DNA): TGTGCCAGCAGCCTCAAGAGCTCCTACGAGCAGTACTTC.

This clone was counted a single time. CDR3 sequence reads: CASSIPDRELHGYTF. The CDR3 nucleotides read TGTGCCAGTAGTATACCTGACAGGGAGCTTCATGGCTACACCTTC. This chain uses TRBV19 with TRBJ1-2; TRBD1 agrees at 7 bases. Germline V CDR1 and CDR2: LNHDA, SQIVND (reference sequence). Losses at the gene ends were 2 bases for V and 6 bases for J; bases not matched to a gene: 9. CDR3 size: 15 residues.

CDR3 sequence (DNA): TGTGCCTGGAGGGCACCAGATACGCAGTATTTT. Translating it yields CAWRAPDTQYF. The chain combines TRBV30 with TRBJ2-3; D is undetermined. V was trimmed by 3 bases and J by 4 bases, leaving 5 bases between them. The germline CDR1 and CDR2 sequences are GTSNPN and SVGIG (reference sequence). This CDR3 comprises 11 residues. Together with reference TRBV30 and TRBJ2-3, the CDR3 gives the full variable domain: SQTIHQWPATLVQPVGSPLSLECTVEGTSNPNLYWYRQAAGRGLQLLFYSVGIGQISSEVPQNLSASRPQDRQFILSSKKLLLSDSGFYLCAWRAPDTQYFGPGTRLTVL.

V and J are TRBV6-6 and TRBJ1-2; the D gene is possibly TRBD1 (5 bases). CDR3 length: 15 amino acids. Germline CDR1 is MNHNY and CDR2 is SVGAGI (reference sequence). Deletions cut 7 bases from V and 7 bases from J, with 22 bases between. CDR3 residues: CASTSRGNRVSGYTF. The DNA for the CDR3 is TGTGCCAGCACCTCCCGGGGGAACCGGGTTAGTGGCTACACCTTC.

The genes are TRBV28 and TRBJ2-2, with a weak D call TRBD1 (6 bases). The CDR3 sequence is 16 residues long. CDR1 MDHEN and CDR2 SYDVKM come from the germline V gene. V lost 2 bases, J lost 0 bases, and 10 bases lay in between. Written as DNA, the CDR3 is TGTGCCAGCAGTTTAGGGGGACAAACGAACACCGGGGAGCTGTTTTTT. Protein sequence: CASSLGGQTNTGELFF.

This clone was seen only a few times. Other nucleotide sequences from this sample produce the same CDR3. The chain recombines TRBV18 with TRBJ2-7, with TRBD2 as a possible D gene (6 bases). The CDR3 is 13 residues long. In germline, CDR1 is KGHSH, CDR2 LQKENI. The germline V and J ends were trimmed by 6 bases and 7 bases, with 16 bases remaining between them. This chain's CDR3 is CASSQETSREQYF. CDR3 sequence (DNA): TGTGCCAGCTCCCAAGAGACTAGTAGGGAGCAGTACTTC.

This clone was counted ten times or more. The same CDR3 can be traced to other DNA sequences in this sample. The V gene is TRBV28, the J gene TRBJ2-7; no clear D. CDR1 and CDR2 from the germline V gene are MDHEN and SYDVKM. V was shortened by 5 bases and J by 3 bases, with 11 bases between the two germline ends. CDR3 size: 13 residues. The CDR3 here is CASSPSRGYEQYF. CDR3 coding DNA: TGTGCCAGCAGTCCGTCGAGAGGCTACGAGCAGTACTTC.

This chain joins TRBV30 and TRBJ2-5, with 7 bases aligning to TRBD1. This CDR3 is built from 15 residues. After removal of 5 bases from V and 0 bases from J, the junction contained 9 bases not matched to a gene. In germline, CDR1 is GTSNPN, CDR2 SVGIG (reference sequence). CDR3 nucleotides: TGTGCCTGGGGTGAGGGGGCATCGTACCAAGAGACCCAGTACTTC. This sequence encodes CAWGEGASYQETQYF.

V gene TRBV14 combines with J gene TRBJ1-1; D call uncertain. Trimming cost V 1 base and J 0 bases, with 9 bases left between them. The CDR3 covers 15 residues. CDR1 and CDR2 from the germline V gene are SGHDN and FVKESK. The CDR3 coding sequence is TGTGCCAGCAGCCAAGGGTTTGGGGTGAACACTGAAGCTTTCTTT. It encodes CASSQGFGVNTEAFF.

This clone was counted between two and nine times. The chain carries TRBV9 and TRBJ2-2, with TRBD2 matching 8 bases. From germline, CDR1 is SGDLS and CDR2 YYNGEE. The CDR3 loop spans 14 amino acids. V lost 4 bases to trimming and J lost 7 bases; unmatched junction nucleotides: 6. The CDR3 loop is CASSPSGSHGELFF. CDR3 in DNA: TGTGCCAGCAGCCCCAGCGGGAGTCACGGGGAGCTGTTTTTT.